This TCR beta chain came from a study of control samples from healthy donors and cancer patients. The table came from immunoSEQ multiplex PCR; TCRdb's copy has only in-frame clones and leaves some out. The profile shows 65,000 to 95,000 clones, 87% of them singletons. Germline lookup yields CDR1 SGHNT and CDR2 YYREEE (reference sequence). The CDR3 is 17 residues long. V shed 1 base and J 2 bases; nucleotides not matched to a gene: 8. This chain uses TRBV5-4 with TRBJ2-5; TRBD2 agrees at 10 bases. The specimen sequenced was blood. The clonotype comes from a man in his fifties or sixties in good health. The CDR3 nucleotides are TGTGCCAGCAGCTTGTCGGGAAGCGGGAGGGCTCAAGAGACCCAGTACTTC. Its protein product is CASSLSGSGRAQETQYF.